The 32 T cell receptor beta chains given below trace back to one sample, sequenced in a study of PD-1 blockade in classical Hodgkin lymphoma. The method was immunoSEQ multiplex PCR; TCRdb's version includes in-frame clones alone and lacks a portion of them. The sample has about 60,000 clones; around 94% are singletons. Specified time point: cycle 4 day 1 (C4D1), after 5 to 7 weeks of nivolumab. After autologous stem cell transplantation all patients relapsed, and prior brentuximab vedotin exposure differed between cohorts. Material: peripheral blood mononuclear cells (PBMCs), obtained before the fourth cycle of nivolumab. The origin of the receptors is a human donor with classical Hodgkin lymphoma.

The J gene is TRBJ2-1, the V gene TRBV9, with 9 bases lining up with TRBD2. This CDR3 has 15 amino acids. Germline values: CDR1 SGDLS, CDR2 YYNGEE. Unmatched junction bases numbered 8, after V lost 2 bases and J lost 8 bases. CDR3 DNA: TGTGCCAGCAGCGTGGGAATAGCGGGGGAATATGAGCAGTTCTTC. As protein: CASSVGIAGEYEQFF.

The chain recombines TRBV6-6 with TRBJ2-5; D remains ambiguous. V lost 10 bases, J lost 2 bases, and 14 bases lay in between. Germline CDR1 MNHNY, CDR2 SVGAGI (reference sequence). The CDR3 contains 13 residues. CDR3 coding DNA: TGTGCCACCCCCCCGAACGTGCAAGAGACCCAGTACTTC. As protein: CATPPNVQETQYF.

V gene TRBV18 combines with J gene TRBJ1-1; D call uncertain. The CDR3 spans 12 residues. Germline V gene data show CDR1 as KGHSH and CDR2 as LQKENI. Trimming took off 1 base at V and 5 bases at J, with 5 bases between the two ends. The CDR3 here is CASSPLATEAFF. For the CDR3, the DNA is TGTGCCAGCTCACCACTCGCGACTGAAGCTTTCTTT.

The chain uses TRBV30 and TRBJ1-1, with unresolved D. From germline, CDR1 is GTSNPN and CDR2 SVGIG (reference sequence). The CDR3 consists of 12 residues. V gave up 2 bases and J gave up 0 bases, with 4 bases separating them. For the CDR3, the DNA is TGTGCCTGGAGTCTGATGAACACTGAAGCTTTCTTT. This translates into CAWSLMNTEAFF. The full variable domain, in which reference TRBV30 and TRBJ1-1 provide the parts outside the CDR3, is SQTIHQWPATLVQPVGSPLSLECTVEGTSNPNLYWYRQAAGRGLQLLFYSVGIGQISSEVPQNLSASRPQDRQFILSSKKLLLSDSGFYLCAWSLMNTEAFFGQGTRLTVV.

This chain links TRBV7-8 with TRBJ2-6, with D hard to call. The germline V and J ends were trimmed by 1 base and 2 bases, with 12 bases remaining between them. In germline, CDR1 is SGHVS, CDR2 FQNEAQ. The CDR3 spans 17 residues. CDR3 bases: TGTGCCAGCAGCTTAGGATTAAGTGGTACTGGGGCCAACGTCCTGACTTTC. Protein sequence: CASSLGLSGTGANVLTF. Drawing the rest from reference TRBV7-8 and TRBJ2-6, the complete variable domain is GAGVSQSPRYKVAKRGQDVALRCDPISGHVSLFWYQQALGQGPEFLTYFQNEAQLDKSGLPSDRFFAERPEGSVSTLKIQRTQQEDSAVYLCASSLGLSGTGANVLTFGAGSRLTVL.

This clone was detected only once. V is TRBV25-1 and J is TRBJ1-2; 7 bases are a match to TRBD1. V gave up 6 bases and J gave up 8 bases; unmatched junction bases: 12. This CDR3 spans 14 amino acids. Germline values: CDR1 MGHDK, CDR2 SYGVNS. The CDR3 coding sequence is TGTGCCAGCAGGTCGGACAGGACCCTCTCCGGCTACACCTTC. Translated: CASRSDRTLSGYTF.

This sequence joins TRBV5-4 and TRBJ2-5, with 7 nucleotides matching TRBD1. CDR3 size: 15 residues. V lost 3 bases to trimming and J lost 0 bases; unmatched junction nucleotides: 5. The germline CDR1 and CDR2 sequences are SGHNT and YYREEE (reference sequence). CDR3 in amino acids: CASSSATGNQETQYF. The DNA for the CDR3 is TGTGCCAGCAGCTCGGCGACAGGGAACCAAGAGACCCAGTACTTC.

The chain combines TRBV5-4 with TRBJ2-3; a weak D match, TRBD2 (6 bases). Germline CDR1 and CDR2: SGHNT and YYREEE (reference sequence). The germline V and J ends were trimmed by 1 base and 6 bases, with 9 bases remaining between them. The CDR3 length is 13 residues. CDR3: CASSLFTSDTQYF. CDR3 bases: TGTGCCAGCAGCTTGTTTACTAGCGATACGCAGTATTTT.

This clone has a single count. This chain links TRBV19 with TRBJ2-1, with 9 nucleotides matching TRBD2. CDR3 length equals 20 residues. CDR1 and CDR2 (germline): LNHDA, SQIVND (reference sequence). V was clipped by 7 bases and J by 0 bases; unmatched bases: 19. The CDR3 loop reads CASIAVAGASHKSSYNEQFF. CDR3 nucleotide sequence: TGTGCCAGTATCGCCGTAGCGGGAGCAAGCCACAAGAGCTCCTACAATGAGCAGTTCTTC. The variable domain in full, with the rest retrieved from reference TRBV19 and TRBJ2-1, is DGGITQSPKYLFRKEGQNVTLSCEQNLNHDAMYWYRQDPGQGLRLIYYSQIVNDFQKGDIAEGYSVSREKKESFPLTVTSAQKNPTAFYLCASIAVAGASHKSSYNEQFFGPGTRLTVL.

The chain joins TRBV10-1 to TRBJ1-1; D not resolved. Per germline, CDR1 WNHNN and CDR2 SYGVQD (reference sequence). The CDR3 totals 15 residues. V was trimmed by 11 bases and J by 0 bases, leaving 19 bases between them. The CDR3 region has the DNA TGCGCCGACTCTCATAGACTATGTATGAACACTGAAGCTTTCTTT. Its translation is CADSHRLCMNTEAFF.

The chain recombines TRBV6-5 with TRBJ1-2, with a weak D call TRBD1 (5 bases). The CDR3 is 16 amino acids. Germline V lookup: CDR1 MNHEY, CDR2 SVGAGI. V lost 4 bases and J lost 3, with 18 bases in between. CDR3 in DNA: TGTGCCAGCAGTTCCCGAGGCAGGGCCGAATACTATGGCTACACCTTC. This sequence encodes CASSSRGRAEYYGYTF.

The chain employs TRBV27 and TRBJ2-7, with 11 bases aligning to TRBD2. The CDR3 contains 16 residues. The germline V gene encodes CDR1 MNHEY and CDR2 SMNVEV (reference sequence). V shed 5 bases, J shed 2 bases, and the junction held 8 bases outside the gene matches. CDR3: CASSPIAGGGPYEQYF. The CDR3 coding sequence is TGTGCCAGCAGTCCCATAGCGGGAGGGGGCCCCTACGAGCAGTACTTC.

The chain's CDR3 is CASSVGPPGTSGPKYF. In DNA, the CDR3 is TGTGCCAGCAGCGTTGGCCCCCCCGGGACTAGCGGTCCCAAGTACTTC. V usage is TRBV9 and J usage is TRBJ2-5; 11 bases match TRBD2. Losses at the gene ends were 2 bases for V and 12 bases for J; bases not matched to a gene: 15. This CDR3 contains 16 residues. Germline CDR1 and CDR2: SGDLS and YYNGEE.

J is TRBJ2-1 and V is TRBV19, with 7 bases that match TRBD2. With 4 bases clipped from V and 6 bases from J, the junction kept 9 bases outside the gene matches. Germline V gene lookup returns CDR1 LNHDA and CDR2 SQIVND (reference sequence). This CDR3 contains 15 residues. The DNA of the CDR3 is TGTGCCAGTAGTAACCCTAGCGGTTACCTCAATGAGCAGTTCTTC. This encodes CASSNPSGYLNEQFF.

This chain uses TRBV29-1 with TRBJ1-3, with D maybe TRBD1 (5 bases). Germline CDR1 SQVTM, CDR2 ANQGSEA. The CDR3 is 13 amino acids. Between the trimmed V and J ends, which lost 3 bases and 0 bases, there was a span of 6 bases. CDR3 in amino acids: CSVERGSGNTIYF. CDR3 in DNA: TGCAGCGTTGAGAGGGGCTCTGGAAACACCATATATTTT.

This clone appeared a few times. V usage is TRBV6-1 and J usage is TRBJ1-2; the match to TRBD1 covers 8 bases. Germline V lookup: CDR1 MNHNS, CDR2 SASEGT. The CDR3 contains 17 residues. V lost 2 bases, J lost 2 bases, and 10 bases stayed unmatched. The CDR3 reads CASSENPQTGVNYGYTF. The CDR3 coding sequence is TGTGCCAGCAGTGAAAACCCCCAGACAGGGGTGAACTATGGCTACACCTTC.

Concerning this clone itself: A read error may produce the germline difference seen at one junction end. The V call is TRBV9, the J call TRBJ2-2; no firm D call. CDR1 is SGDLS and CDR2 is YYNGEE in the germline V gene. The CDR3 is 14 residues long. CDR3 residues: CASKGAPHTGELFF. The DNA for the CDR3 is TGTGCTAGCAAGGGTGCACCGCACACCGGGGAGCTGTTTTTT.

This clone appeared a single time. This sequence joins TRBV4-1 and TRBJ2-1; possible D gene TRBD2, 6 bases. The CDR3 length is 13 residues. V lost 1 base to trimming and J lost 8 bases, with 9 bases between them. CDR1 MGHRA and CDR2 YSYEKL come from the germline V gene. For the CDR3, the DNA is TGCGCCAGCAGCCAAGTCCGGGGGTATGAGCAGTTCTTC. It encodes CASSQVRGYEQFF.

V is TRBV27 and J is TRBJ2-1, with 10 bases matching TRBD1. CDR3 length equals 13 residues. V lost 4 bases to trimming and J lost 7 bases; unmatched junction nucleotides: 1. From germline, CDR1 is MNHEY and CDR2 SMNVEV (reference sequence). DNA for the CDR3: TGTGCCAGCAGTTGGGACAGGGGAAATGAGCAGTTCTTC. It is translated as CASSWDRGNEQFF.

The V call is TRBV7-8, the J call TRBJ2-2, with D possibly being TRBD2 (5 bases). Germline lookup yields CDR1 SGHVS and CDR2 FQNEAQ. This CDR3 has 14 amino acids. Trimming removed 5 bases at V and 7 bases at J, with 14 bases between. The CDR3 nucleotides read TGTGCCAGCAGCCACACTAGTTCTTACGGGGAGCTGTTTTTT. Protein: CASSHTSSYGELFF.

This chain joins TRBV27 and TRBJ2-1, with TRBD1 matching 7 bases. The CDR3 is made up of 16 amino acids. Germline trimming cut 3 bases from V and 1 base from J; bases unmatched to any gene: 6. In germline, CDR1 is MNHEY, CDR2 SMNVEV (reference sequence). This CDR3 reads CASSFKGTVSYNEQFF. The CDR3 DNA sequence: TGTGCCAGCAGTTTTAAGGGGACAGTTTCCTACAATGAGCAGTTCTTC.

This clone was recorded once. The chain combines TRBV9 with TRBJ2-7; D uncertain. Germline lookup yields CDR1 SGDLS and CDR2 YYNGEE. The V end was cut by 0 bases, the J end by 6 bases, with 10 bases between. This CDR3 contains 13 residues. The CDR3 region has the DNA TGTGCCAGCAGCGTAGCATGGGCTGGCGAGCAGTACTTC. It encodes CASSVAWAGEQYF. The full variable domain, in which reference TRBV9 and TRBJ2-7 provide the parts outside the CDR3, is DSGVTQTPKHLITATGQRVTLRCSPRSGDLSVYWYQQSLDQGLQFLIQYYNGEERAKGNILERFSAQQFPDLHSELNLSSLELGDSALYFCASSVAWAGEQYFGPGTRLTVT.

The chain combines TRBV2 with TRBJ2-2; 10 bases match TRBD2. The CDR3 consists of 16 residues. Per germline, CDR1 SNHLY and CDR2 FYNNEI. Trimming at V came to 3 bases and at J to 7 bases, leaving 8 bases not matched to a gene. CDR3 sequence reads: CASSDGSGGSGGELFF. In DNA form, the CDR3 reads TGTGCCAGCAGTGACGGTAGCGGGGGGTCGGGCGGGGAGCTGTTTTTT.

For this clone: This sample includes further DNA sequences coding for the same CDR3. The chain has TRBV10-2 and TRBJ2-7; the D gene is possibly TRBD2 (5 bases). The length of the CDR3 is 19 residues. Trimming removed 0 bases from V and 3 bases from J, with 24 bases in between. Germline CDR1 is WSHSY and CDR2 is SAAADI. CDR3 sequence (DNA): TGCGCCAGCAGTGAGTCGAGTCTGAGCTCTCGGGGTCCTTTCTACGAGCAGTACTTC. This sequence encodes CASSESSLSSRGPFYEQYF.

V and J are TRBV4-1 and TRBJ2-7; tentatively, D is TRBD2 (5 bases). The germline V and J ends were trimmed by 6 bases and 3 bases, with 9 bases remaining between them. The CDR3 sequence is 12 residues long. The germline V gene encodes CDR1 MGHRA and CDR2 YSYEKL. CDR3 sequence reads: CASRADNYEQYF. The CDR3 DNA reads TGCGCCAGCAGAGCGGATAACTACGAGCAGTACTTC.

This chain links TRBV11-2 with TRBJ2-7; perhaps TRBD1 as D (5 bases). The CDR3 has 16 residues. Deletions cut 1 base from V and 0 bases from J, with 13 bases between. CDR1 is SGHAT, CDR2 FQNNGV, per germline. The CDR3 spells CASSLANYRNSYEQYF. The CDR3 DNA reads TGTGCCAGCAGCTTAGCGAACTACAGGAACTCCTACGAGCAGTACTTC.

V is TRBV10-3 and J is TRBJ2-2; D unclear. The CDR3 runs 14 residues. Germline V gene sequence: CDR1 ENHRY, CDR2 SYGVKD. With 3 bases removed from V and 3 bases from J, the gap between germline ends came to 8 bases. CDR3 nucleotides: TGTGCCATCAGTGAAGCGTGGTACACCGGGGAGCTGTTTTTT. Amino acid sequence: CAISEAWYTGELFF.

This clone was detected only once. The chain couples TRBV7-2 to TRBJ2-5; possibly TRBD1 for D (6 bases). Germline CDR1 reads SGHTA; CDR2 reads FQGNSA. This CDR3 has 16 residues. V dropped 5 bases and J dropped 1 base, with 17 bases sitting between them. CDR3 in amino acids: CASSPLALQGQETQYF. CDR3 coding DNA: TGTGCCAGCAGCCCCCTCGCCTTACAGGGCCAAGAGACCCAGTACTTC.

The chain combines TRBV2 with TRBJ1-5, with 8 bases aligning to TRBD1. Germline V gives CDR1 SNHLY, CDR2 FYNNEI. J was trimmed by 5 bases and V by 4 bases; bases with no gene match: 34. This CDR3 comprises 24 residues. Written as DNA, the CDR3 is TGTGCCAGCAGTGTTTCCCCCCTCCTCCCCCCTGCTGCCGGACAGGGCGAATGGTATCAGCCCCAGCATTTT. Translation: CASSVSPLLPPAAGQGEWYQPQHF.

The CDR3 coding sequence is TGTGCCAGCAACAGGGCGGAACCAGATACGCAGTATTTT. Translating gives CASNRAEPDTQYF. The rearrangement uses TRBV2 and TRBJ2-3, with D perhaps TRBD1 (6 bases). This CDR3 is 13 amino acids long. The V end lost 7 bases, the J end lost 4 bases, and 12 bases lay between the germline ends. Per the germline V gene, CDR1 is SNHLY and CDR2 is FYNNEI.

The chain recombines TRBV29-1 with TRBJ1-1; the match to TRBD1 covers 8 bases. Trimming at V came to 4 bases and at J to 6 bases, leaving 4 bases not matched to a gene. Germline assignment: CDR1 SQVTM and CDR2 ANQGSEA. This CDR3 contains 12 residues. CDR3 DNA sequence: TGCAGCGTTGGCAGGGGGCTCGCTGAAGCTTTCTTT. Its translation is CSVGRGLAEAFF.

The gene calls are TRBV4-2 and TRBJ2-7; TRBD2 matches 11 bases. This CDR3 has 14 residues. Trimming took 5 bases from V and 4 from J; bases not matched to a gene: 4. From germline, CDR1 is LGHNA and CDR2 YNFKEQ. The CDR3 protein is CASSTGLAEYEQYF. CDR3 bases: TGTGCCAGCAGCACGGGACTAGCGGAATACGAGCAGTACTTC.